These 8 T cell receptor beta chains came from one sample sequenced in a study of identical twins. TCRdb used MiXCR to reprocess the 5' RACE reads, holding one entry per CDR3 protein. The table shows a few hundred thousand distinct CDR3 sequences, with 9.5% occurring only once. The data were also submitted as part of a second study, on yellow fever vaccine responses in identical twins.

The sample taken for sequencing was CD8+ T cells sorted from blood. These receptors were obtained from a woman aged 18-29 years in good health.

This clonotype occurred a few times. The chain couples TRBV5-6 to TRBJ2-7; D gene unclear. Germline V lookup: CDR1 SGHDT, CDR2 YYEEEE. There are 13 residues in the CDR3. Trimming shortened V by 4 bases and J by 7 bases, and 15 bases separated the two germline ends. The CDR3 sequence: CASSQSGSGEQYF. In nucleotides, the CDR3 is TGTGCCAGCAGCCAGTCAGGTTCCGGGGAGCAGTACTTC. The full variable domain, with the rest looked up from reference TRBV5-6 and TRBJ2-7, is DAGVTQSPTHLIKTRGQQVTLRCSPKSGHDTVSWYQQALGQGPQFIFQYYEEEERQRGNFPDRFSGHQFPNYSSELNVNALLLGDSALYLCASSQSGSGEQYFGPGTRLTVT.

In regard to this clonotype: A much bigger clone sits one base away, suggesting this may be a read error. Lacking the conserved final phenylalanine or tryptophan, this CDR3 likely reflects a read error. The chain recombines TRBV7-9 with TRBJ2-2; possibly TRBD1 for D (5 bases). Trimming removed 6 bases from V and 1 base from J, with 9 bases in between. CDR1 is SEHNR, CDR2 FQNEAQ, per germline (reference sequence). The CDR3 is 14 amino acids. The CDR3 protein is CASSSQGNTGELFL. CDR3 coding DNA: TGTGCCAGCAGTTCTCAGGGGAACACCGGGGAGCTGTTTTTA.

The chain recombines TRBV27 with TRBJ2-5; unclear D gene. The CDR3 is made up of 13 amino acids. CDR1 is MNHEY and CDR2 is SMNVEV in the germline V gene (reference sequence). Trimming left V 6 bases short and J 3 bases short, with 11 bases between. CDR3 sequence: CASRPDREETQYF. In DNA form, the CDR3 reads TGTGCCAGCAGACCGGACCGGGAAGAGACCCAGTACTTC.

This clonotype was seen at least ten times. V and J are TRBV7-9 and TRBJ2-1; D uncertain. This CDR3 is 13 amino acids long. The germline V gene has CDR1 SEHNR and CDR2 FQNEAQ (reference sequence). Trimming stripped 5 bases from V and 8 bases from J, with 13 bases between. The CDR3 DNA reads TGTGCCAGCAGCGCACGACTCCTCGATGAGCAGTTCTTC. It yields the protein CASSARLLDEQFF.

The CDR3 bases are TGCGCCAGCAGCCAAGTAAGAGGATCCTATGGCTACACCTTC. It specifies CASSQVRGSYGYTF. The V call is TRBV4-1, the J call TRBJ1-2; D gene ambiguous. The CDR3 spans 14 residues. Germline lookup yields CDR1 MGHRA and CDR2 YSYEKL. The V end was cut by 1 base, the J end by 4 bases, with 10 bases between.

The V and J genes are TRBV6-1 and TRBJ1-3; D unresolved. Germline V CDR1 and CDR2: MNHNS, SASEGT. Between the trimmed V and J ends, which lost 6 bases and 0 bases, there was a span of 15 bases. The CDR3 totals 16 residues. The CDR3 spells CASSGVPISSGNTIYF. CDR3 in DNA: TGTGCCAGCAGCGGGGTACCCATTTCCTCTGGAAACACCATATATTTT.

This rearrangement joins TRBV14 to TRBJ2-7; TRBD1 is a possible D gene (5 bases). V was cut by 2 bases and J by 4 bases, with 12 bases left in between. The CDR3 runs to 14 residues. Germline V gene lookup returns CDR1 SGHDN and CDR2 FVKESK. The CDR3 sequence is CASSQYLKGYEQYF. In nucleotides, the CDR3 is TGTGCCAGCAGCCAATACCTTAAGGGGTACGAGCAGTACTTC. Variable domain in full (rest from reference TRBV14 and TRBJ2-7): EAGVTQFPSHSVIEKGQTVTLRCDPISGHDNLYWYRRVMGKEIKFLLHFVKESKQDESGMPNNRFLAERTGGTYSTLKVQPAELEDSGVYFCASSQYLKGYEQYFGPGTRLTVT.

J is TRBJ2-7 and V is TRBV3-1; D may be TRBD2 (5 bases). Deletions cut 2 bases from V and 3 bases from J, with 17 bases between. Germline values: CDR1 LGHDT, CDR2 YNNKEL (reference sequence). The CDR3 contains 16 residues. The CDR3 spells CASSQPISSGYYEQYF. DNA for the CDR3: TGTGCCAGCAGCCAACCCATCTCCAGCGGTTACTACGAGCAGTACTTC.